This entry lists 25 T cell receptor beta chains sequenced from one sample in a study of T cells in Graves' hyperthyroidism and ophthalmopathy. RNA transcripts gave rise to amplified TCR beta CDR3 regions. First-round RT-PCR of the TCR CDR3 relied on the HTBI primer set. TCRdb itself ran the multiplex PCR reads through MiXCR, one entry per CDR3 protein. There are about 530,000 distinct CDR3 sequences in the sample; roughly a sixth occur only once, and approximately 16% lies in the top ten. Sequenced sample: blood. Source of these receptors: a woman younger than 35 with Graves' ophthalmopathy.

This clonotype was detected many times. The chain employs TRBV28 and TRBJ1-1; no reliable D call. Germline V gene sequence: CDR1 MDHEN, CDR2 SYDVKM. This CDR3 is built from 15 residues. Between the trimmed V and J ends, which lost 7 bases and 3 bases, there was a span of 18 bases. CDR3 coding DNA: TGTGCCAGCACCCTAGGCTGGGGATTGGACACTGAAGCTTTCTTT. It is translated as CASTLGWGLDTEAFF.

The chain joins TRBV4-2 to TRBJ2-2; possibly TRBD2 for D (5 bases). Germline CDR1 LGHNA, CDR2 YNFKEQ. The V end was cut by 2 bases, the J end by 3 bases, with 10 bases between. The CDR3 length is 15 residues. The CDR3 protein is CASSQKVGDTGELFF. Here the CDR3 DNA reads TGTGCCAGCAGCCAAAAGGTCGGGGACACCGGGGAGCTGTTTTTT.

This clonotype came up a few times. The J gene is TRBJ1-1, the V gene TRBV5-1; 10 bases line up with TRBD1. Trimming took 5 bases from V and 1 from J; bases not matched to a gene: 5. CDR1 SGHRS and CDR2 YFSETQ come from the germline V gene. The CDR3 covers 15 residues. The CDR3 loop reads CASRARQGANTEAFF. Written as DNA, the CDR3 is TGCGCCAGCAGGGCTAGACAGGGGGCGAACACTGAAGCTTTCTTT.

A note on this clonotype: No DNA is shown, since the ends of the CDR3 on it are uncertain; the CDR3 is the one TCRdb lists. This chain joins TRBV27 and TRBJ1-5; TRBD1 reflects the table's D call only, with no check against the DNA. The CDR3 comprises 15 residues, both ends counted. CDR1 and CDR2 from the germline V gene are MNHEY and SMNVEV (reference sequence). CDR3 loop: CASSSGQGGYQPQHF.

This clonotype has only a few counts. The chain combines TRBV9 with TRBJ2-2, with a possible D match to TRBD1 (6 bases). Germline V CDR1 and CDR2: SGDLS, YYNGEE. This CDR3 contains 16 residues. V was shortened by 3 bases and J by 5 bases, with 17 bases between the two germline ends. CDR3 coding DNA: TGTGCCAGCAGCGGAGGTAGTGGGGGCAAGACCGGGGAGCTGTTTTTT. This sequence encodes CASSGGSGGKTGELFF. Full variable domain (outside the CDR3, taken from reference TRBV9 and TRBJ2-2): DSGVTQTPKHLITATGQRVTLRCSPRSGDLSVYWYQQSLDQGLQFLIQYYNGEERAKGNILERFSAQQFPDLHSELNLSSLELGDSALYFCASSGGSGGKTGELFFGEGSRLTVL.

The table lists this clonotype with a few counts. CDR3 residues: CASSYSGSDYGYTF. CDR3 nucleotide sequence: TGTGCCAGCAGTTACTCAGGCAGTGACTATGGCTACACCTTC. This chain connects TRBV6-6 to TRBJ1-2; D unclear. Trimming took off 0 bases at V and 3 bases at J, with 8 bases between the two ends. From germline, CDR1 is MNHNY and CDR2 SVGAGI (reference sequence). The CDR3 runs to 14 residues.

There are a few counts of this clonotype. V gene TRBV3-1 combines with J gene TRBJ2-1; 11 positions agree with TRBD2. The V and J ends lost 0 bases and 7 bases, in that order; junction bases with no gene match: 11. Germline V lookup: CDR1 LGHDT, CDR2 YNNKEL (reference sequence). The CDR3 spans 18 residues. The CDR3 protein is CASSQDRDLAGGENEQFF. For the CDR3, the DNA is TGTGCCAGCAGCCAAGATCGAGATCTAGCGGGGGGAGAAAATGAGCAGTTCTTC.

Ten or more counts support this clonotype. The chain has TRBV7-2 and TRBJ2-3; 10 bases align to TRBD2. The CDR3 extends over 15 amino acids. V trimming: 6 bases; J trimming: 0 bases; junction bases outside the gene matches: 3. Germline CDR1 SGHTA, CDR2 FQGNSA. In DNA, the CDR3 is TGTGCCAGCAGTATACTAGCGGGAAGCACAGATACGCAGTATTTT. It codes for CASSILAGSTDTQYF.

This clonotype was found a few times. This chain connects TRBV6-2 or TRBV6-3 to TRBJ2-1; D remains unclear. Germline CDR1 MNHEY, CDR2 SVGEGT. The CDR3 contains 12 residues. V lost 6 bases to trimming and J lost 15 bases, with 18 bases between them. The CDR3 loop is CASRVNPGTRFF. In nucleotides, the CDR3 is TGTGCCAGCAGAGTGAACCCGGGCACTCGGTTCTTC.

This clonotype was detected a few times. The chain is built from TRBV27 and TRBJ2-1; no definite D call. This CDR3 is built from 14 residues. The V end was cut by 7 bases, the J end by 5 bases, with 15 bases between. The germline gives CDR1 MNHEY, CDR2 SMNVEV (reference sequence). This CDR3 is CASTGKLNDNEQFF. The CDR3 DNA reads TGTGCCAGCACAGGCAAATTGAATGACAATGAGCAGTTCTTC.

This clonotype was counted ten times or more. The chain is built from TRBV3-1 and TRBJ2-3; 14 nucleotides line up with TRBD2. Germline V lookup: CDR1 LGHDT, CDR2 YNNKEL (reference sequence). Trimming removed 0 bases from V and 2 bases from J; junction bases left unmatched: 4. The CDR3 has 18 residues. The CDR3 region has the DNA TGTGCCAGCAGCCAAGATGGGACTAGCGGGAGAGTCACAGATACGCAGTATTTT. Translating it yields CASSQDGTSGRVTDTQYF.

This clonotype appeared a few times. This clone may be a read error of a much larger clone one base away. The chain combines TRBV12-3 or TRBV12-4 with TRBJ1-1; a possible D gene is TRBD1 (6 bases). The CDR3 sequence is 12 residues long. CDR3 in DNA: TGTGCCAGCCGAGGACAGTCCACTGAAACTTTCTTT. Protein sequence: CASRGQSTETFF.

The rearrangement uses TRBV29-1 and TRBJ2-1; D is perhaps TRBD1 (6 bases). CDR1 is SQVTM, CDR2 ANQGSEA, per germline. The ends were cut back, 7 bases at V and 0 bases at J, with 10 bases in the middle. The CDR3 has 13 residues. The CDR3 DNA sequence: TGCAGCGCCCAGACAGGCTCCTACAATGAGCAGTTCTTC. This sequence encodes CSAQTGSYNEQFF.

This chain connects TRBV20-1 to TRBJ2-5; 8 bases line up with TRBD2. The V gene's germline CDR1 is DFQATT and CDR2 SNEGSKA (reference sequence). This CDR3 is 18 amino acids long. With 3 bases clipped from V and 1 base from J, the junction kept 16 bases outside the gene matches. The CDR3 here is CSASPSGGAAGPQETQYF. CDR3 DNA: TGCAGTGCTAGTCCCAGCGGGGGAGCTGCTGGTCCCCAAGAGACCCAGTACTTC.

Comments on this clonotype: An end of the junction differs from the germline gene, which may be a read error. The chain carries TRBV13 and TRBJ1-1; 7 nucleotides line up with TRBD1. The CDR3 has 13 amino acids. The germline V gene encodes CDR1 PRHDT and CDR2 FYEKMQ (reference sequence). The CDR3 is CASSLKGATEAFF. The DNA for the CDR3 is TGCGCCAGCAGCCTAAAGGGGGCCACTGAAGCTTTCTTT.

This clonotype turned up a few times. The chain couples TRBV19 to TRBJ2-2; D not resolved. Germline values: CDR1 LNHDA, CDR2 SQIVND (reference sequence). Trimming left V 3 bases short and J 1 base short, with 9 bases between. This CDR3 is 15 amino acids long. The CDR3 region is CASSISPVNTGELFF. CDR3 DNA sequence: TGTGCCAGTAGTATTAGTCCGGTGAACACCGGGGAGCTGTTTTTT. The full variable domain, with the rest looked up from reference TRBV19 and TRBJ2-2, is DGGITQSPKYLFRKEGQNVTLSCEQNLNHDAMYWYRQDPGQGLRLIYYSQIVNDFQKGDIAEGYSVSREKKESFPLTVTSAQKNPTAFYLCASSISPVNTGELFFGEGSRLTVL.

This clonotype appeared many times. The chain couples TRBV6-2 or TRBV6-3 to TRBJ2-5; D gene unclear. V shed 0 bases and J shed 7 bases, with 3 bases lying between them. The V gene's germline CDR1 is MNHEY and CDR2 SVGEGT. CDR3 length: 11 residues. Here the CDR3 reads CASSYSGTQYF. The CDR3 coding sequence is TGTGCCAGCAGTTACTCGGGGACCCAGTACTTC.

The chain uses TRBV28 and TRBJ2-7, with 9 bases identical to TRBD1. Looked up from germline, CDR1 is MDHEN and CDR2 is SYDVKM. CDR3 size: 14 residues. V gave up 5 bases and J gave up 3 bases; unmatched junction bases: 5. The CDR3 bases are TGTGCCAGCAGTACACCGGGACAGGGCTACGAGCAGTACTTC. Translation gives CASSTPGQGYEQYF.

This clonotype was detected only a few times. CDR3 in amino acids: CASSQVTGDRINYGYTF. The CDR3 DNA sequence: TGCGCCAGCAGCCAAGTAACAGGGGACAGGATAAACTATGGCTACACCTTC. The rearrangement links TRBV4-1 to TRBJ1-2; 8 bases fit TRBD1. The J segment lost 2 bases and the V segment lost 1 base, leaving 9 bases of the junction unmatched. In germline, CDR1 is MGHRA, CDR2 YSYEKL. This CDR3 has 17 amino acids.

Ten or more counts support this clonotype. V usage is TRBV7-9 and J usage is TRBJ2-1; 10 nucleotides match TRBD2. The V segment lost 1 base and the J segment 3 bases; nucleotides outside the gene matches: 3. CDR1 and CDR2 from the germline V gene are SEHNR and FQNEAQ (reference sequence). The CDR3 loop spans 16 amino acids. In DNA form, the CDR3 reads TGTGCCAGCAGCTTAGTCGGGACTAGCGACTACAATGAGCAGTTCTTC. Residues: CASSLVGTSDYNEQFF.

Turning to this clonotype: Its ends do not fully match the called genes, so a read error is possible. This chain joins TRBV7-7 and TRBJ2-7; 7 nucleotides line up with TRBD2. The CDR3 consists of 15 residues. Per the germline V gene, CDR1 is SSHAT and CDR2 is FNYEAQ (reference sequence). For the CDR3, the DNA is TGTGCTAGCAGCTTAGGGTCGGGGGGAGCCTACGAGCAGTACTTC. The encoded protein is CASSLGSGGAYEQYF.

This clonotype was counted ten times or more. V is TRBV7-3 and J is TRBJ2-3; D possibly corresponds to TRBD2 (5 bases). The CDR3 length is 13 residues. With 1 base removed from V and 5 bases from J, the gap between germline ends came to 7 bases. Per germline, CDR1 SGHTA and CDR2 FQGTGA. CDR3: CASSLNREDTQYF. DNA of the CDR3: TGTGCCAGCAGCTTAAACCGGGAAGATACGCAGTATTTT. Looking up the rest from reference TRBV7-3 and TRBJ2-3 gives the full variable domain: GAGVSQTPSNKVTEKGKYVELRCDPISGHTALYWYRQSLGQGPEFLIYFQGTGAADDSGLPNDRFFAVRPEGSVSTLKIQRTERGDSAVYLCASSLNREDTQYFGPGTRLTVL.

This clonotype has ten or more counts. The CDR3 protein is CASSFRQGSGAIMNTEAFF. As DNA, the CDR3 is TGTGCCAGCAGTTTTAGGCAGGGCTCGGGGGCAATTATGAACACTGAAGCTTTCTTT. The chain uses TRBV28 and TRBJ1-1; D is possibly TRBD1 (6 bases). V was trimmed by 3 bases and J by 0 bases, leaving 23 bases between them. The CDR3 is made up of 19 amino acids. The V gene's germline CDR1 is MDHEN and CDR2 SYDVKM. Drawing the rest from reference TRBV28 and TRBJ1-1, the complete variable domain is DVKVTQSSRYLVKRTGEKVFLECVQDMDHENMFWYRQDPGLGLRLIYFSYDVKMKEKGDIPEGYSVSREKKERFSLILESASTNQTSMYLCASSFRQGSGAIMNTEAFFGQGTRLTVV.

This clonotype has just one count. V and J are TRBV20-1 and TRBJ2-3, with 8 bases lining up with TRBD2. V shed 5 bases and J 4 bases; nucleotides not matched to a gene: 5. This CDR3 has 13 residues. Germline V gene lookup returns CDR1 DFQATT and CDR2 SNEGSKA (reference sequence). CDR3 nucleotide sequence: TGCAGTGCTCCGGGACTAGGGTCAGATACGCAGTATTTT. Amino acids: CSAPGLGSDTQYF.

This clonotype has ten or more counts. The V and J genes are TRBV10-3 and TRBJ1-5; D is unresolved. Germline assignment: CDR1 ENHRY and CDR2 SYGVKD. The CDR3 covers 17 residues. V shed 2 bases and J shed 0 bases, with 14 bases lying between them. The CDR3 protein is CAISEGQSKYSNQPQHF. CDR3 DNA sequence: TGTGCCATCAGTGAGGGGCAGTCCAAGTATAGCAATCAGCCCCAGCATTTT.